This TCR beta chain was obtained from a study of radiation and T cells in renal cell carcinoma. Findings and caveats of the study: In blood, top tumor clones expanded by 2 weeks, shrinking by 4.

Comment on this clone: Antigen specificity is unknown.

Sequencing was performed with immunoSEQ multiplex PCR; in TCRdb, only in-frame clones are kept and a portion is missing. The table shows fewer than 200,000 clones, with about 85% occurring only once. The time point: blood 4 weeks post-SBRT, at nephrectomy. Described treatment: 15 Gy SBRT to primary tumor, nephrectomy 4 weeks later. Nephrectomy followed 15 Gy stereotactic body radiation by 4 weeks. The patient's renal cell carcinoma had clear cell pathology. The sequence was collected from a woman in her fifties or sixties with renal cell carcinoma. The sequences come from blood, collected from a patient whose treatment included radiotherapy and nephrectomy.

The CDR3 sequence is CASSLTDRAYGYTF. The CDR3 bases are TGTGCCAGCAGCTTAACAGACAGGGCCTATGGCTACACCTTC. The chain has TRBV7-8 and TRBJ1-2, with 7 nucleotides matching TRBD1. The length of the CDR3 is 14 residues. The germline CDR1 and CDR2 sequences are SGHVS and FQNEAQ. The junction had 4 bases not matched to a gene; V was cut back by 2 bases and J by 4 bases. The full variable domain, rest sourced from reference TRBV7-8 and TRBJ1-2, is GAGVSQSPRYKVAKRGQDVALRCDPISGHVSLFWYQQALGQGPEFLTYFQNEAQLDKSGLPSDRFFAERPEGSVSTLKIQRTQQEDSAVYLCASSLTDRAYGYTFGSGTRLTVV.